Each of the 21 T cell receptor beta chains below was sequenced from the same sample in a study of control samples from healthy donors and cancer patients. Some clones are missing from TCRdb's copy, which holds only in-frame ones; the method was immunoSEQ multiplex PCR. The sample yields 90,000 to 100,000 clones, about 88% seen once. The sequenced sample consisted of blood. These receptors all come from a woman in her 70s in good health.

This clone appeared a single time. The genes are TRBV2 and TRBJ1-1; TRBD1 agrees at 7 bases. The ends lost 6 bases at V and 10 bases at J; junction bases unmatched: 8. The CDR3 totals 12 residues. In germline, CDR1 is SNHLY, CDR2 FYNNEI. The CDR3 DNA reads TGTGCCAGCAGCCCCGACAGGGTAACAGCTTTCTTT. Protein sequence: CASSPDRVTAFF.

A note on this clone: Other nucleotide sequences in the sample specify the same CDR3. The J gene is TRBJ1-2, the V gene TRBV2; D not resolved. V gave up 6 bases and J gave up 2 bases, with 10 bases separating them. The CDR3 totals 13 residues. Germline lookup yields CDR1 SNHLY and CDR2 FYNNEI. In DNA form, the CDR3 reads TGTGCCAGCAGCCGGACGGAGAACTATGGCTACACCTTC. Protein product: CASSRTENYGYTF.

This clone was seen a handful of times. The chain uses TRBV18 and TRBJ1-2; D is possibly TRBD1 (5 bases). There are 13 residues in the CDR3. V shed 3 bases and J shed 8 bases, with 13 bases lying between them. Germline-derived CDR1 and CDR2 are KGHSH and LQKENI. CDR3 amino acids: CASSPAGREGYTF. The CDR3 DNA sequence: TGTGCCAGCTCACCCGCCGGCAGGGAAGGCTACACCTTC.

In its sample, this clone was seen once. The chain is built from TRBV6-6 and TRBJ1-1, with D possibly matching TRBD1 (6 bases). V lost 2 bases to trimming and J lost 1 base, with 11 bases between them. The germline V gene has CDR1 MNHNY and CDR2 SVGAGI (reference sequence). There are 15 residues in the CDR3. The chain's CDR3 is CASSYVGAGNTEAFF. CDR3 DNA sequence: TGTGCCAGCAGTTACGTGGGGGCGGGGAACACTGAAGCTTTCTTT.

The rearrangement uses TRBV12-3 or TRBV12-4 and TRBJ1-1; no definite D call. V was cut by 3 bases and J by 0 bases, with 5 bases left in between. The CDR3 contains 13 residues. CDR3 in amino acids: CASSLPVNTEAFF. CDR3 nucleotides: TGTGCCAGCAGTTTGCCAGTGAACACTGAAGCTTTCTTT.

The CDR3 loop is CASSLPEGGRHEQYF. DNA for the CDR3: TGTGCCAGCAGCTTACCGGAGGGGGGGCGACACGAGCAGTACTTC. The chain couples TRBV11-2 to TRBJ2-7; a possible D gene is TRBD2 (7 bases). Trimming removed 2 bases at V and 5 bases at J, with 16 bases between. Germline V CDR1 and CDR2: SGHAT, FQNNGV. This CDR3 region has 15 residues.

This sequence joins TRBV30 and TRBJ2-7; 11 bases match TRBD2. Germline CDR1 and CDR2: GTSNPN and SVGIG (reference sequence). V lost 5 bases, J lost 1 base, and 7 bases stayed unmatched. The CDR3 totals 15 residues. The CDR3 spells CAWSGGTSGSYEQYF. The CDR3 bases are TGTGCCTGGTCAGGGGGGACTAGCGGTTCCTACGAGCAGTACTTC.

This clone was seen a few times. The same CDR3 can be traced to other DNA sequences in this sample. CDR3 sequence reads: CASSRTENYGYTF. The DNA for the CDR3 is TGTGCCAGCAGTCGGACGGAAAACTATGGCTACACCTTC. The V and J genes are TRBV2 and TRBJ1-2; D unclear. Germline V lookup: CDR1 SNHLY, CDR2 FYNNEI. The CDR3 is 13 residues long. Deletions cut 5 bases from V and 2 bases from J, with 9 bases between.

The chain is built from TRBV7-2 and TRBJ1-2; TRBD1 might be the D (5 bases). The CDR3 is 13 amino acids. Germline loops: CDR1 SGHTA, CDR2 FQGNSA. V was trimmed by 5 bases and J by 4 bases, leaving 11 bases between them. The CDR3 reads CASSLTGIYGYTF. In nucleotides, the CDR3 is TGTGCCAGCAGCCTCACAGGAATCTATGGCTACACCTTC.

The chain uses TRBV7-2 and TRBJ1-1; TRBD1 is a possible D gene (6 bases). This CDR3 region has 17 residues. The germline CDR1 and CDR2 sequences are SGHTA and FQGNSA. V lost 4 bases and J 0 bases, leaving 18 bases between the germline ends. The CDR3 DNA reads TGTGCCAGCAGCTACCGACAGGTCATACCACTGAACACTGAAGCTTTCTTT. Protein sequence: CASSYRQVIPLNTEAFF.

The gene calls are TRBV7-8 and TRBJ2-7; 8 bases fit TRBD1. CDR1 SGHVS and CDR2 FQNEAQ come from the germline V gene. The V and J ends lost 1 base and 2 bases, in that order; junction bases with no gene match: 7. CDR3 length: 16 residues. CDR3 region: CASSLGPRGQAYEQYF. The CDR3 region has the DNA TGTGCCAGCAGCTTAGGTCCCAGGGGGCAAGCCTACGAGCAGTACTTC.

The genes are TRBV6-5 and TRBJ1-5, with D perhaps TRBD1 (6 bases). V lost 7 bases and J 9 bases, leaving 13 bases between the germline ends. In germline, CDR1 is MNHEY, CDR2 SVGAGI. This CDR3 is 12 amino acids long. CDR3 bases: TGTGCCAGCATCGGGGGCGGATGGCCCCAGCATTTT. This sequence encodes CASIGGGWPQHF.

The CDR3 here is CASSSGYRTGNTIYF. The CDR3 bases are TGTGCCAGCTCATCGGGATATCGGACTGGAAACACCATATATTTT. This chain uses TRBV18 with TRBJ1-3; D remains unclear. CDR3 size: 15 residues. Germline CDR1 reads KGHSH; CDR2 reads LQKENI. V gave up 5 bases and J gave up 2 bases, with 13 bases separating them.

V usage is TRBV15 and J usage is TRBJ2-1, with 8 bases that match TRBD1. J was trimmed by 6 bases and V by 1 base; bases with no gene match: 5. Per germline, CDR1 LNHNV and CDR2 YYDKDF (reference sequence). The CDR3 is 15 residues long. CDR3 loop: CATSRAGTGTNEQFF. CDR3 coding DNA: TGTGCCACCAGCAGAGCCGGGACAGGAACCAATGAGCAGTTCTTC.

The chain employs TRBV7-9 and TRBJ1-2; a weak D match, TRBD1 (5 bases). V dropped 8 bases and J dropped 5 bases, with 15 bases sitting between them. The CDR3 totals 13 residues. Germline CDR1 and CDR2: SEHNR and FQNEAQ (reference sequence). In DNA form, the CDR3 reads TGTGCCAGCGCGGGGGGTACCCAGTATGGCTACACCTTC. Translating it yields CASAGGTQYGYTF.

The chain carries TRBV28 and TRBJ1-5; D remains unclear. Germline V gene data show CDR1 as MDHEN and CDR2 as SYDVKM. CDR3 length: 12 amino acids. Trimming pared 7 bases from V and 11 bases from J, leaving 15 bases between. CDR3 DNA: TGTGCCAGCACCAAACAGTTAACGGCCCAGCATTTT. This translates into CASTKQLTAQHF.

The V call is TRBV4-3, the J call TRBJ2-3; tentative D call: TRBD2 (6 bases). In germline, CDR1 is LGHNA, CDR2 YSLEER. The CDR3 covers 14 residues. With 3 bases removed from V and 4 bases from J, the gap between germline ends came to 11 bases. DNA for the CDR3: TGCGCCAGCAGCCAGGCAACGGGAGCAGATACGCAGTATTTT. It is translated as CASSQATGADTQYF.

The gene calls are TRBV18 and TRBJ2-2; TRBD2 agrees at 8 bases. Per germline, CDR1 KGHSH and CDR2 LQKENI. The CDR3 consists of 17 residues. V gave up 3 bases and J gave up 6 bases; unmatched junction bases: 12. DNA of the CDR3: TGTGCCAGCTCACCCCGGGATAGCGGGAATCGTCCCGGGGAGCTGTTTTTT. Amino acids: CASSPRDSGNRPGELFF. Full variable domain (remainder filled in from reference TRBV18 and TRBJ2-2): NAGVMQNPRHLVRRRGQEARLRCSPMKGHSHVYWYRQLPEEGLKFMVYLQKENIIDESGMPKERFSAEFPKEGPSILRIQQVVRGDSAAYFCASSPRDSGNRPGELFFGEGSRLTVL.

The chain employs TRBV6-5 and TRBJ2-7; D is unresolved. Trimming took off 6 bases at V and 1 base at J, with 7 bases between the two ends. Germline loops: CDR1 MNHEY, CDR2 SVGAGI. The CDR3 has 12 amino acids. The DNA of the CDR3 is TGTGCCAGCAGGGGCTTTTCCTACGAGCAGTACTTC. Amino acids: CASRGFSYEQYF.

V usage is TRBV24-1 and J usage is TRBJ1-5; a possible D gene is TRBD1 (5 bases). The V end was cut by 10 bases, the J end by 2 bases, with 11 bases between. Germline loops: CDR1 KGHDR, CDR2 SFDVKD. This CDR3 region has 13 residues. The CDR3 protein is CATRGAGNQPQHF. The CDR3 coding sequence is TGTGCCACAAGGGGCGCCGGCAATCAGCCCCAGCATTTT.

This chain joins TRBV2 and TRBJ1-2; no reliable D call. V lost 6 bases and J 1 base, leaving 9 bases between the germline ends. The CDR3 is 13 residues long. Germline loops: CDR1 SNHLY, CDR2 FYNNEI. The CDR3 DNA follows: TGTGCCAGCAGCGTCGACATTAACTATGGCTACACCTTC. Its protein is CASSVDINYGYTF.